This T cell receptor beta chain was found in a study of blood T cell repertoires in COVID-19. Germline assignment: CDR1 LGHDT and CDR2 YNNKEL (reference sequence). There are 14 residues in the CDR3. V was shortened by 1 base and J by 5 bases, with 11 bases between the two germline ends. Authors' processing steps: From reference gene primer amplification, estimates of nucleated cell counts were derived. Here immunoSEQ multiplex PCR was the method, and the copy in TCRdb shows in-frame clones only, minus some. The V and J calls and clone size are taken from that table; D and trimming were inferred from the DNA. The sample shows roughly 130,000 clones, roughly three quarters of them seen only once.

This sequence originates from a woman between 70 and 85 years old with COVID-19, enrolled during active disease. Input material: peripheral blood. This rearrangement joins TRBV3-1 (or the pseudogene TRBV3-2) to TRBJ1-1; D perhaps matches TRBD1 (6 bases). CDR3 sequence: CASSQGIGQTEAFF. The CDR3 bases are TGTGCCAGCAGCCAAGGCATAGGACAGACTGAAGCTTTCTTT.